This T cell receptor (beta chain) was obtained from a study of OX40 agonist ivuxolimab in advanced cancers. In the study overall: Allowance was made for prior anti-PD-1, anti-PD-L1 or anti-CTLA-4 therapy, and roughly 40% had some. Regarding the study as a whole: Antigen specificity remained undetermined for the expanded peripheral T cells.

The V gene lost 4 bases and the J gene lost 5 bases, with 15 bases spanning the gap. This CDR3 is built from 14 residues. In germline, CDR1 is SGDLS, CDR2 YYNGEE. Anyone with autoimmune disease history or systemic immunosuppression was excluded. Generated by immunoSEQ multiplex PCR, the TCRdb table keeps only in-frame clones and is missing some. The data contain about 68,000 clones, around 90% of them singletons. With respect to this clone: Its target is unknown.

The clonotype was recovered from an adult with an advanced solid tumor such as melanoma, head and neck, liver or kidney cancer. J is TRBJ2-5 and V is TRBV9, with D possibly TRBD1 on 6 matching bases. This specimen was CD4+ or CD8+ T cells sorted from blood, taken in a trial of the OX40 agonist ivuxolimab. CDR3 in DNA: TGTGCCAGCAGCACAGACAGGCTGGGGGAGACCCAGTACTTC. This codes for CASSTDRLGETQYF.